One and the same sample provided the 23 T cell receptor beta chains below, sequenced in a study of blood T cell repertoires in COVID-19 (dated by TCRdb to 2018 to 2021). The method was the immunoSEQ multiplex PCR assay. In TCRdb, the immuneACCESS table is reduced to in-frame sequences with V and J assigned. These tables do not hold every clone; where another copy was compared, an unresolved V gene accounts for under half, and the others remain unexplained. Across this sample there are some 300,000 clones, with around 91% seen only once. The top ten constitute approximately 4% of the sample. The source material was PBMCs or T cells enriched from blood (not recorded which). Receptors originate from a woman under 30 with acute COVID-19.

V gene TRBV27 combines with J gene TRBJ2-2, with D maybe TRBD1 (5 bases). The germline gives CDR1 MNHEY, CDR2 SMNVEV (reference sequence). Trimming cost V 6 bases and J 0 bases, with 20 bases left between them. The length of the CDR3 is 18 residues. CDR3 DNA: TGTGCCAGCAGCTTCGCCTCTTCCAGGGTCTCGAACACCGGGGAGCTGTTTTTT. Translating it yields CASSFASSRVSNTGELFF.

This clone was counted only a few times. The chain is built from TRBV29-1 and TRBJ2-7; a weak D match, TRBD1 (6 bases). The germline V gene has CDR1 SQVTM and CDR2 ANQGSEA. This CDR3 has 13 amino acids. The ends were cut back, 5 bases at V and 0 bases at J, with 11 bases in the middle. This CDR3 reads CSVSGQTSYEQYF. The DNA of the CDR3 is TGCAGCGTTAGTGGACAGACCTCCTACGAGCAGTACTTC.

The chain carries TRBV6-5 and TRBJ2-7; D is possibly TRBD2 (6 bases). V lost 5 bases and J lost 7, with 18 bases in between. Germline lookup yields CDR1 MNHEY and CDR2 SVGAGI. CDR3 length: 14 amino acids. The CDR3 sequence is CASSPGTQQREQYF. The CDR3 DNA reads TGTGCCAGCAGTCCGGGGACTCAGCAAAGGGAGCAGTACTTC.

The chain carries TRBV6-5 and TRBJ2-3, with TRBD2 identical over 12 bases. The CDR3 length is 15 residues. V shed 11 bases and J 5 bases; nucleotides not matched to a gene: 11. The germline V gene encodes CDR1 MNHEY and CDR2 SVGAGI. CDR3 in DNA: TGTGCCGGAGCCCGGACTAGCGGGAAGGTAGATACGCAGTATTTT. Encoded protein: CAGARTSGKVDTQYF.

This chain connects TRBV29-1 to TRBJ2-3, with 7 bases matching TRBD2. V trimming: 7 bases; J trimming: 0 bases; junction bases outside the gene matches: 7. The CDR3 totals 14 residues. Germline loops: CDR1 SQVTM, CDR2 ANQGSEA. This chain's CDR3 is CSGEGGVSTDTQYF. For the CDR3, the DNA is TGCAGCGGGGAGGGAGGAGTTAGCACAGATACGCAGTATTTT.

The chain links TRBV9 to TRBJ1-6, with unresolved D. Germline V gene data show CDR1 as SGDLS and CDR2 as YYNGEE. This CDR3 spans 17 amino acids. The ends were cut back, 4 bases at V and 3 bases at J, with 17 bases in the middle. CDR3 coding DNA: TGTGCCAGCAGCCCCAGGATTATGCAGGACTATAATTCACCCCTCCACTTT. It is translated as CASSPRIMQDYNSPLHF.

This rearrangement joins TRBV11-3 to TRBJ2-1; D possibly corresponds to TRBD2 (7 bases). CDR1 SGHNT and CDR2 YENEEA come from the germline V gene. Trimming cost V 5 bases and J 0 bases, with 14 bases left between them. There are 16 residues in the CDR3. CDR3 sequence: CASSPRGDNSYNEQFF. CDR3 nucleotide sequence: TGTGCCAGCAGCCCCCGGGGGGACAACTCCTACAATGAGCAGTTCTTC.

V and J are TRBV9 and TRBJ2-1, with unresolved D. Germline values: CDR1 SGDLS, CDR2 YYNGEE. The CDR3 runs 13 residues. V was trimmed by 0 bases and J by 8 bases, leaving 9 bases between them. The CDR3 loop is CASSVAALDEQFF. DNA for the CDR3: TGTGCCAGCAGCGTAGCCGCGCTCGATGAGCAGTTCTTC.

The genes are TRBV6-5 and TRBJ2-1; D perhaps matches TRBD1 (5 bases). This CDR3 is 13 amino acids long. The germline gives CDR1 MNHEY, CDR2 SVGAGI. Deletions cut 8 bases from V and 9 bases from J, with 17 bases between. The CDR3 loop reads CASGRGQGGEQFF. As DNA, the CDR3 is TGTGCCAGCGGAAGGGGCCAAGGCGGTGAGCAGTTCTTC.

The J gene is TRBJ1-2, the V gene TRBV9; D not resolved. CDR3 length equals 16 residues. CDR1 is SGDLS and CDR2 is YYNGEE in the germline V gene. V was cut by 0 bases and J by 4 bases, with 16 bases left in between. CDR3 sequence reads: CASSVDGEVDLYGYTF. In DNA form, the CDR3 reads TGTGCCAGCAGCGTAGATGGGGAGGTAGATCTCTATGGCTACACCTTC.

The chain links TRBV9 to TRBJ1-1, with 7 bases that match TRBD1. The length of the CDR3 is 13 residues. The J segment lost 10 bases and the V segment lost 3 bases, leaving 9 bases of the junction unmatched. Germline assignment: CDR1 SGDLS and CDR2 YYNGEE. CDR3 DNA sequence: TGTGCCAGCAGCGACAGGGGTGGATTAAGAGCTTTCTTT. This encodes CASSDRGGLRAFF.

This rearrangement joins TRBV28 to TRBJ2-7, with TRBD2 matching 10 bases. Germline assignment: CDR1 MDHEN and CDR2 SYDVKM. The V and J ends lost 3 bases and 5 bases, in that order; junction bases with no gene match: 10. The CDR3 loop spans 16 amino acids. CDR3 sequence reads: CASSLSSASGRHEQYF. CDR3 coding DNA: TGTGCCAGCAGTTTGTCGTCCGCTAGCGGGAGACACGAGCAGTACTTC.

This rearrangement joins TRBV9 to TRBJ1-5; 7 bases match TRBD1. Germline-derived CDR1 and CDR2 are SGDLS and YYNGEE. This CDR3 has 15 residues. J gave up 3 bases and V 7 bases, and 10 bases lay outside the gene matches. DNA for the CDR3: TGTGCCAGCGGGGCAAGGGGGCAGTACAATCAGCCCCAGCATTTT. Protein product: CASGARGQYNQPQHF.

This clone was seen only once. The CDR3 spells CASSFLSRDNGKTQYF. CDR3 nucleotides: TGTGCCAGCAGCTTTCTGTCCAGGGACAATGGGAAGACCCAGTACTTC. The chain couples TRBV5-6 to TRBJ2-5, with a possible D match to TRBD1 (6 bases). The CDR3 is 16 residues long. Germline V gene lookup returns CDR1 SGHDT and CDR2 YYEEEE. The V end lost 2 bases, the J end lost 6 bases, and 20 bases lay between the germline ends.

Concerning this clone itself: Other DNA sequences from this sample encode an identical CDR3 as well. The V call is TRBV27, the J call TRBJ1-2, with D possibly matching TRBD1 (5 bases). CDR3 length: 13 amino acids. From germline, CDR1 is MNHEY and CDR2 SMNVEV (reference sequence). V was pared by 3 bases and J by 0 bases, with 5 bases between. The CDR3 here is CASSLTANYGYTF. CDR3 DNA: TGTGCCAGCAGTTTGACAGCTAACTATGGCTACACCTTC.

The chain is built from TRBV7-9 and TRBJ2-1, with 11 bases identical to TRBD2. V dropped 3 bases and J dropped 4; count of bases not matched to a gene: 5. Germline V gene lookup returns CDR1 SEHNR and CDR2 FQNEAQ (reference sequence). This CDR3 has 16 residues. CDR3 residues: CASSFIAGGPYNEQFF. Here the CDR3 DNA reads TGTGCCAGCAGCTTCATAGCGGGAGGGCCGTACAATGAGCAGTTCTTC.

This sequence joins TRBV5-6 and TRBJ1-1; D might be TRBD1 (5 bases). Per germline, CDR1 SGHDT and CDR2 YYEEEE. The V end lost 4 bases, the J end lost 1 base, and 14 bases lay between the germline ends. This CDR3 has 15 amino acids. The CDR3 is CASSRGGAKNTEAFF. In nucleotides, the CDR3 is TGTGCCAGCAGCCGGGGCGGGGCGAAGAACACTGAAGCTTTCTTT. Combining the CDR3 with reference TRBV5-6 and TRBJ1-1 gives the whole variable domain DAGVTQSPTHLIKTRGQQVTLRCSPKSGHDTVSWYQQALGQGPQFIFQYYEEEERQRGNFPDRFSGHQFPNYSSELNVNALLLGDSALYLCASSRGGAKNTEAFFGQGTRLTVV.

This chain joins TRBV7-3 and TRBJ2-6; 7 nucleotides agree with TRBD2. In germline, CDR1 is SGHTA, CDR2 FQGTGA. Trimming took 5 bases from V and 2 from J; bases not matched to a gene: 18. This CDR3 is built from 20 residues. The CDR3 DNA follows: TGTGCCAGCAGCCCAGCCCCGGTTGGCGGGAGTGATACTGGGGCCAACGTCCTGACTTTC. Protein sequence: CASSPAPVGGSDTGANVLTF.

The chain uses TRBV18 and TRBJ1-2, with D possibly TRBD1 on 6 matching bases. Looked up from germline, CDR1 is KGHSH and CDR2 is LQKENI. This CDR3 comprises 14 residues. V lost 6 bases to trimming and J lost 3 bases, with 14 bases between them. CDR3: CASSLDRIYYGYTF. The CDR3 DNA reads as TGTGCCAGCTCCCTCGACAGGATTTACTATGGCTACACCTTC.

The chain recombines TRBV28 with TRBJ1-4, with 9 bases fitting TRBD1. The CDR3 has 14 amino acids. J gave up 7 bases and V 5 bases, and 5 bases lay outside the gene matches. Germline V gives CDR1 MDHEN, CDR2 SYDVKM. CDR3 sequence reads: CASSTPGQGEKLFF. CDR3 coding DNA: TGTGCCAGCAGTACACCGGGACAGGGTGAAAAACTGTTTTTT.

This rearrangement joins TRBV10-3 to TRBJ2-5; 8 bases align to TRBD2. Germline-derived CDR1 and CDR2 are ENHRY and SYGVKD. This CDR3 has 14 residues. Trimming at V came to 10 bases and at J to 2 bases, leaving 9 bases not matched to a gene. Here the CDR3 DNA reads TGTGCCACGGAAAGCGGGAGTGGTCAAGAGACCCAGTACTTC. As protein: CATESGSGQETQYF.

The chain carries TRBV11-3 and TRBJ2-2; 7 bases match TRBD2. Trimming cost V 1 base and J 0 bases; bases outside gene matches: 5. The germline V gene has CDR1 SGHNT and CDR2 YENEEA. The CDR3 loop spans 17 amino acids. In DNA form, the CDR3 reads TGTGCCAGCAGCTTAGCGGCTAGCGGCTCGAACACCGGGGAGCTGTTTTTT. This gives the protein CASSLAASGSNTGELFF.

V gene TRBV9 combines with J gene TRBJ1-3; tentatively, D is TRBD1 (5 bases). CDR3 length: 16 residues. Trimming shortened V by 0 bases and J by 2 bases, and 12 bases separated the two germline ends. Germline-derived CDR1 and CDR2 are SGDLS and YYNGEE. CDR3 sequence reads: CASSVDAGPTGNTIYF. The CDR3 nucleotides read TGTGCCAGCAGCGTAGACGCGGGACCGACTGGAAACACCATATATTTT.